The 4 T cell receptor beta chains presented below share a single source sample, sequenced in a study of T cells in Graves' hyperthyroidism and ophthalmopathy. Researchers took RNA transcripts and amplified the TCR beta CDR3 regions from them. First-round RT-PCR with HTBI primers amplified the TCR CDR3 region. TCRdb analysed the multiplex PCR reads with MiXCR anew, one entry per CDR3 protein. Here the sample spans more than 450,000 distinct CDR3 sequences, roughly 21% being singletons. The sample was blood. The receptors here all came from a man in his forties with Graves' ophthalmopathy.

The chain recombines TRBV5-1 with TRBJ1-2, with 7 nucleotides matching TRBD1. The CDR3 consists of 13 residues. Per germline, CDR1 SGHRS and CDR2 YFSETQ. The ends lost 4 bases at V and 7 bases at J; junction bases unmatched: 7. The CDR3 DNA follows: TGCGCCAGCAGCCCAGGGGGGGGCTTTGGCTACACCTTC. This sequence encodes CASSPGGGFGYTF. Full variable domain (remainder filled in from reference TRBV5-1 and TRBJ1-2): KAGVTQTPRYLIKTRGQQVTLSCSPISGHRSVSWYQQTPGQGLQFLFEYFSETQRNKGNFPGRFSGRQFSNSRSEMNVSTLELGDSALYLCASSPGGGFGYTFGSGTRLTVV.

Many counts were recorded for this clonotype. The chain couples TRBV7-2 to TRBJ2-5, with D possibly matching TRBD1 (6 bases). The V gene's germline CDR1 is SGHTA and CDR2 FQGNSA. The CDR3 loop spans 15 amino acids. Trimming left V 5 bases short and J 9 bases short, with 22 bases between. The CDR3 loop reads CASSLLWGPQEAQYF. The DNA for the CDR3 is TGTGCCAGCAGCCTTTTGTGGGGGCCCCAGGAGGCCCAGTACTTC.

The chain joins TRBV12-3 or TRBV12-4 to TRBJ1-2; 7 nucleotides agree with TRBD1. CDR3 length: 15 amino acids. V shed 0 bases and J 7 bases; nucleotides not matched to a gene: 8. The CDR3 here is CASSLARKGAAGYTF. The CDR3 DNA reads TGTGCCAGCAGTTTAGCGAGAAAGGGGGCGGCTGGCTACACCTTC.

The chain joins TRBV19 to TRBJ2-1; 7 bases line up with TRBD1. Germline CDR1 is LNHDA and CDR2 is SQIVND (reference sequence). CDR3 length: 14 amino acids. V gave up 5 bases and J gave up 3 bases; unmatched junction bases: 4. The CDR3 nucleotides read TGTGCCAGTAGTTCCGGGACAGTCTACAATGAGCAGTTCTTC. It translates to CASSSGTVYNEQFF.